This T cell receptor (beta chain) is drawn from a study of persistence of HIV-infected CD4 T cells. This clone was detected only a few times. The antigen remains undetermined. Nonspecific anti-CD3/anti-CD28 bead stimulation represents the broad CD4+ T cell repertoire. Responding CD4+ T cells were sorted by upregulation of both CD40 ligand and CD69. Adults with HIV-1 started suppressive ART while chronically infected. The libraries were made with immunoSEQ version 4 in survey mode. Sequenced by immunoSEQ multiplex PCR; TCRdb stores in-frame clones only, minus some. Found here are under 45,000 clones, around 92% of them singletons; the top ten hold 1%. The specimen comprised CD4+ T cells sorted from PBMCs after approximately 19-hour stimulation, sampled from a patient who received antiretroviral therapy. The sequence was obtained from an adult man with HIV who was CMV-seropositive.

CDR3 nucleotide sequence: TGTGCCAGCAGGGACAGGGGGTTAGGTGGCTACACCTTC. Encoded protein: CASRDRGLGGYTF. The rearrangement joins TRBV25-1 to TRBJ1-2; 10 nucleotides agree with TRBD1. The V gene end was trimmed by 6 bases and the J gene end by 7 bases; junction bases not matched to a gene: 5. CDR1 and CDR2 from the germline V gene are MGHDK and SYGVNS. CDR3 length: 13 amino acids.